Included here is one T cell receptor (beta chain) sequence, with context. Its antigen remains unknown. The input for sorted-subset replicate PCRs was roughly 180 ng DNA, about 29,000 T cell genomes. The protocol was immunoSEQ multiplex PCR, while the TCRdb copy is restricted to in-frame clones and leaves out a portion. The top ten hold 0.89% of the sample, which has approximately 1,000,000 clones, 77% seen once. The germline V gene encodes CDR1 MNHNS and CDR2 SASEGT. With 7 bases clipped from V and 6 bases from J, the junction kept 8 bases outside the gene matches. There are 13 residues in the CDR3. The split of CD4+ cells yielded CD45RA+ naive and CD45RA-negative memory subsets. These data come from a study of shared clonotypes between healthy human individuals. Study-wide points: Genetic and exposure-history diversity was limited by the few donors.

Source material: memory CD4+ T cells from PBMCs. The sample's subset: CD45RA-negative fraction. The chain joins TRBV6-1 to TRBJ1-2, with 7 bases matching TRBD1. The sequence was collected from a man aged 18 to 29 in good health. Some clones in this sample may be carry-over from other donors' samples. CDR3 sequence reads: CASIRDRANGYTF. The CDR3 nucleotides are TGTGCCAGCATCCGAGACAGGGCCAATGGCTACACCTTC.